Sequencing of this T cell receptor (beta chain) was carried out in a study of blood T cell repertoires in COVID-19. About the research overall: Both acute and convalescent COVID-19 samples were obtained from the United States, Italy and Spain. PBMCs, B-cell-depleted T cells, or T cells were the source of the cDNA or gDNA that made up the material.

This clone appeared once. CDR1 and CDR2 (germline): SGHVS, FQNEAQ. With 6 bases removed from V and 3 bases from J, the gap between germline ends came to 9 bases. The CDR3 consists of 13 residues. TCRdb's copy holds only in-frame clones and misses some; the assay was immunoSEQ multiplex PCR. This table has roughly 70,000 clones, around 75% appearing once. The chain couples TRBV7-8 to TRBJ1-3; unclear D gene. Sequencing was performed on peripheral blood. The sequence was collected from a man aged 65 to 79 with acute or convalescent COVID-19. CDR3: CASSSVRGNTIYF. The CDR3 DNA follows: TGTGCCAGCAGTTCGGTCCGTGGAAACACCATATATTTT. The full variable domain, in which reference TRBV7-8 and TRBJ1-3 provide the parts outside the CDR3, is GAGVSQSPRYKVAKRGQDVALRCDPISGHVSLFWYQQALGQGPEFLTYFQNEAQLDKSGLPSDRFFAERPEGSVSTLKIQRTQQEDSAVYLCASSSVRGNTIYFGEGSWLTVV.